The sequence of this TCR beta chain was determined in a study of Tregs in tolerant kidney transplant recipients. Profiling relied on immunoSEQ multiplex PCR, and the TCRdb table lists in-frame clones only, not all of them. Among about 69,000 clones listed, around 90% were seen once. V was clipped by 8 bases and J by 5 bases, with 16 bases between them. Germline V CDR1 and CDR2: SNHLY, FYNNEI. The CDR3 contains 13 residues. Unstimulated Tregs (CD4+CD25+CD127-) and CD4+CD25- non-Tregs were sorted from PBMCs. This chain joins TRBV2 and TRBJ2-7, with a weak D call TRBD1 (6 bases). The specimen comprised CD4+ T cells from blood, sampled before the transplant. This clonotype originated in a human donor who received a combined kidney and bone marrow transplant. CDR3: CASGGQIRDEQYF. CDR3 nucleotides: TGTGCCAGCGGGGGACAAATACGCGACGAGCAGTACTTC.